A selection of T cell receptor beta chains follows, all from one sample in a study of shared clonotypes between healthy human individuals. Generated by immunoSEQ multiplex PCR, the TCRdb table keeps only in-frame clones and is missing some. Altogether about 2.2 million clones are present, just under 95% being singletons, with the ten largest covering around 1.8%. Sequencing was performed on naive CD8+ T cells from PBMCs. All receptors derive from a man aged 18-30 years in good health. Some clones in this sample may be carry-over from other donors' samples. Each CDR3 is given with its conserved first and last residue. The order of the fields is J gene, V gene, CDR3 protein.

>TRBJ2-1|TRBV5-6
CASGRQGVPYNEQFF
>TRBJ1-2|TRBV2
CASYTTGGYGYTF
>TRBJ1-5|TRBV15
CATSRDRDLQSQPQHF
>TRBJ1-2|TRBV7-8
CASSLGGQGIPYGYTF
>TRBJ2-2|TRBV29-1
CSVVVMNTGELFF
>TRBJ1-1|TRBV4-2
CASSQNRGNAFF
>TRBJ2-1|TRBV13
CASSLIAGDNEQFF
>TRBJ1-2|TRBV7-9
CASSEWTRVNYGYTF
>TRBJ2-7|TRBV10-2
CASSVHISYEQYF
>TRBJ2-1|TRBV19
CASSIVPTRNEQFF
>TRBJ2-2|TRBV9
CASTPGANTGELFF